The T cell receptor beta chain under discussion was sequenced for a study of blood T cell repertoires in COVID-19. The CDR3 is 14 residues long. Trimming took off 3 bases at V and 2 bases at J, with 11 bases between the two ends. The germline V gene has CDR1 LGHDT and CDR2 YNNKEL (reference sequence). Produced via immunoSEQ multiplex PCR; TCRdb's table is partial and in-frame only. Seen here are about 100,000 clones, about 92% observed once, and the top ten hold approximately 5.4%. The chain couples TRBV3-1 (or the pseudogene TRBV3-2) to TRBJ2-7; TRBD2 is a possible D gene (5 bases). The origin of this receptor is a man aged 50 or older with active COVID-19. Sequenced sample: peripheral blood. CDR3 sequence reads: CASSHRGYTYEQYF. CDR3 nucleotide sequence: TGTGCCAGCAGCCACCGGGGTTACACCTACGAGCAGTACTTC.